This note documents a single T cell receptor beta chain sequence. Per the germline V gene, CDR1 is MNHEY and CDR2 is SMNVEV (reference sequence). V was clipped by 4 bases and J by 15 bases; unmatched bases: 7. This CDR3 is built from 12 residues. The record originates from a study of blood T cell repertoires in COVID-19. Study-wide context: Samples taken during acute and convalescent COVID-19 were collected in the United States, Italy and Spain. PBMCs, B-cell-depleted T cells, or T cells were the source of the cDNA or gDNA that made up the material.

Authors' methods: Amplification with reference gene primers provided the estimates of nucleated cell counts. Clones were read by immunoSEQ multiplex PCR, and TCRdb kept only the in-frame ones, dropping some. The V and J calls and the clone size are those of that table, but D and trimming were determined from the DNA. Of under 100,000 clones listed, 87% were seen once; the top ten hold under 1.2%. The chain is built from TRBV27 and TRBJ2-1, with 9 positions matching TRBD1. The TCR was taken from a human donor in a cohort sampled during active COVID-19. The sample consisted of peripheral blood. DNA of the CDR3: TGTGCCAGCAGTTCAAGGACAGGGGCGACGTTCTTC. Translation: CASSSRTGATFF.